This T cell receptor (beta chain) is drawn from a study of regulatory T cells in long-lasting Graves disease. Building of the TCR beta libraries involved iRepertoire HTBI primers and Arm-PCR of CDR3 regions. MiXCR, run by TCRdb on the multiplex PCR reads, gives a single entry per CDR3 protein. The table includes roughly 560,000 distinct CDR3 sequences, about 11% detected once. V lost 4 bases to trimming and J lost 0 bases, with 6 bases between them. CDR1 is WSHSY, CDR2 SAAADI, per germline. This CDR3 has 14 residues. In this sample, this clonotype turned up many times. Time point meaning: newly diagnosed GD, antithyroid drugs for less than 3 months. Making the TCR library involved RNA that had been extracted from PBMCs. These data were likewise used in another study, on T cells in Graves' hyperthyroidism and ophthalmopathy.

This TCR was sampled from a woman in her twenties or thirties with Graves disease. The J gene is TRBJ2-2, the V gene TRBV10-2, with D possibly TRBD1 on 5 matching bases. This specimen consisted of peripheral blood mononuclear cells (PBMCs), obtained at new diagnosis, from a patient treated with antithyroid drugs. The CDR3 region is CASSGQPNTGELFF. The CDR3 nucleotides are TGCGCCAGCAGTGGACAGCCGAACACCGGGGAGCTGTTTTTT.